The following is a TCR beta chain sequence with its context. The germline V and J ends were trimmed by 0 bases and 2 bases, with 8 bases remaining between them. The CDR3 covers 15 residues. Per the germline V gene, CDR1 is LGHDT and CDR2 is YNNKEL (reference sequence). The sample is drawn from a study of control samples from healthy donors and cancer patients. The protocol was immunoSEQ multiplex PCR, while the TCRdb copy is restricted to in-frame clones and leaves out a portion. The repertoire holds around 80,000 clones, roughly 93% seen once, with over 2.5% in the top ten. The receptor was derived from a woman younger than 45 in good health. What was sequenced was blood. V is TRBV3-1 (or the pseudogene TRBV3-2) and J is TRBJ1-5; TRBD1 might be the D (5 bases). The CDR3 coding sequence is TGTGCCAGCAGCCAAGACTCGGGGGGCAATCAGCCCCAGCATTTT. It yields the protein CASSQDSGGNQPQHF.